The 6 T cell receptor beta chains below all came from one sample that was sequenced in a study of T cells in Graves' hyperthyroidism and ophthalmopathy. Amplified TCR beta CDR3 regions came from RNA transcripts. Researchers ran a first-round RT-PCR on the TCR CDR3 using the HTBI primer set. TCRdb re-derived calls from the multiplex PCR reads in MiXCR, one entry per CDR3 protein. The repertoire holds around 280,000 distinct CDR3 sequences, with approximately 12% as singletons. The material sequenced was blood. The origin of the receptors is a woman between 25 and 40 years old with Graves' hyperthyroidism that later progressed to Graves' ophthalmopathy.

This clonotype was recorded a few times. The CDR3 bases are TGTGCCAGTGCGAACACCGGGGAGCTGTTTTTT. Amino acids: CASANTGELFF. The rearrangement links TRBV7-2 to TRBJ2-2; no firm D call. Germline V lookup: CDR1 SGHTA, CDR2 FQGNSA. CDR3 length: 11 amino acids. V lost 9 bases to trimming and J lost 0 bases, with 2 bases between them.

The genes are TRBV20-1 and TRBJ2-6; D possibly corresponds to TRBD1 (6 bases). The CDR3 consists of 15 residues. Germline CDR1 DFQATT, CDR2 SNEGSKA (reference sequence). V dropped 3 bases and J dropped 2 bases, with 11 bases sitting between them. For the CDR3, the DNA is TGCAGTGCTAGGTCAAGACAGGCTGGGGCCAACGTCCTGACTTTC. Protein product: CSARSRQAGANVLTF.

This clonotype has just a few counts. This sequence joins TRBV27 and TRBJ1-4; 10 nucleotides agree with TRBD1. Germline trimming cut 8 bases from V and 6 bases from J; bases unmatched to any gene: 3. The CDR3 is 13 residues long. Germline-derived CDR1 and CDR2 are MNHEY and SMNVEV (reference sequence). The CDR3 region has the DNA TGTGCCAGCTCCGGGACAGGGGATGAAAAACTGTTTTTT. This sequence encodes CASSGTGDEKLFF.

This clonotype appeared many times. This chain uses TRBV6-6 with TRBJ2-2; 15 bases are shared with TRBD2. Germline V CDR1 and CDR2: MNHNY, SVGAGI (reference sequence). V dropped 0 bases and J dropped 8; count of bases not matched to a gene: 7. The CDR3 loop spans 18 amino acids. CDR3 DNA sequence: TGTGCCAGCAGTTACTCGAGTGGACTAGCGGGAGGGTTTGGGGAGCTGTTTTTT. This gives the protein CASSYSSGLAGGFGELFF.

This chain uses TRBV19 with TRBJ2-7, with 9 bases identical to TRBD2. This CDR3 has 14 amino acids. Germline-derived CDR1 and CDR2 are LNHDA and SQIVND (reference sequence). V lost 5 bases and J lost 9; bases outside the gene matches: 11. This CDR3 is CASSHTSGSVGQYF. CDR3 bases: TGTGCCAGTAGTCATACTAGCGGGTCGGTTGGGCAGTACTTC. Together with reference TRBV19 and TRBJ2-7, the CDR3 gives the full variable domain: DGGITQSPKYLFRKEGQNVTLSCEQNLNHDAMYWYRQDPGQGLRLIYYSQIVNDFQKGDIAEGYSVSREKKESFPLTVTSAQKNPTAFYLCASSHTSGSVGQYFGPGTRLTVT.

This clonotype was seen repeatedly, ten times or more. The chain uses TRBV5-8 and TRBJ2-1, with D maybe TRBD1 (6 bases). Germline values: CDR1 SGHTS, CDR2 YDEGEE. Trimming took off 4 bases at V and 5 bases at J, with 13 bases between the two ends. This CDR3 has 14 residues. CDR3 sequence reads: CASSPRDKHNEQFF. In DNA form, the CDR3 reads TGTGCCAGCAGCCCCCGGGACAAACACAATGAGCAGTTCTTC.